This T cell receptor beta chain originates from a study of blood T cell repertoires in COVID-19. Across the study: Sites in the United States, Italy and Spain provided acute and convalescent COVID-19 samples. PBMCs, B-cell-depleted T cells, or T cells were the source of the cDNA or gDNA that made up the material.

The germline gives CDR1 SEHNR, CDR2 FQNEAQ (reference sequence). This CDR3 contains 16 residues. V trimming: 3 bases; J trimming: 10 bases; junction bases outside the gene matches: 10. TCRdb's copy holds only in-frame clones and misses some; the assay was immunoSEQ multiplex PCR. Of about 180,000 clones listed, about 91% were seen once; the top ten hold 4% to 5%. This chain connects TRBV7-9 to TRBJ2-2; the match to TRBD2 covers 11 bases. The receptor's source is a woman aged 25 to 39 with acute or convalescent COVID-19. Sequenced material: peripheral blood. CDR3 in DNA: TGTGCCAGCAGCTTCCGACTAGCGGGGACCGATCAGGAGCTGTTTTTT. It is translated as CASSFRLAGTDQELFF.